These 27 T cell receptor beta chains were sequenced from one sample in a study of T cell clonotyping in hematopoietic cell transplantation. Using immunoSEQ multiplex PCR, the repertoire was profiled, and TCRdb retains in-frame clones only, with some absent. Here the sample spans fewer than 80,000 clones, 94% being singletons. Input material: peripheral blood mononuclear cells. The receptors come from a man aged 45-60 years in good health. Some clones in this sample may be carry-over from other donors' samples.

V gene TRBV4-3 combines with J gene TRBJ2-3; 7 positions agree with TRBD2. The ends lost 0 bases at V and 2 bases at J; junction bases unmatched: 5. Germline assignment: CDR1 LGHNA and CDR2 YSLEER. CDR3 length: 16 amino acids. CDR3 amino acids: CASSQEGSGSTDTQYF. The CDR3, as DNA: TGCGCCAGCAGCCAAGAGGGTAGCGGGTCCACAGATACGCAGTATTTT.

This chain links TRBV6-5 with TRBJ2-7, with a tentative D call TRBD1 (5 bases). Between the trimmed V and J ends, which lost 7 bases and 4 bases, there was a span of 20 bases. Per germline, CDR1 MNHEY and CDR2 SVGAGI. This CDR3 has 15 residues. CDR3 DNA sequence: TGTGCCAGCACCCAAGGGGCAGGGTATGCTTACGAGCAGTACTTC. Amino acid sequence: CASTQGAGYAYEQYF.

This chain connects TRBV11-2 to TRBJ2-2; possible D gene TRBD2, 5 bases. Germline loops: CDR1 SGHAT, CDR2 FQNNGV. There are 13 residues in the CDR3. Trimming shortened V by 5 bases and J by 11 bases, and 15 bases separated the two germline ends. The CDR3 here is CASSREYGFELFF. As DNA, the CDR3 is TGTGCCAGCAGCCGGGAATATGGGTTCGAGCTGTTTTTT.

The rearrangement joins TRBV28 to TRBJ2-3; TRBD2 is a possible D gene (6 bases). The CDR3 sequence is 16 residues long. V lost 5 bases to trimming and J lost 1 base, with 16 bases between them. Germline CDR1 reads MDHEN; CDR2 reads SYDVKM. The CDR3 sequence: CASSPLGRDRTDTQYF. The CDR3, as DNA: TGTGCCAGCAGTCCTTTAGGGCGGGACCGCACAGATACGCAGTATTTT.

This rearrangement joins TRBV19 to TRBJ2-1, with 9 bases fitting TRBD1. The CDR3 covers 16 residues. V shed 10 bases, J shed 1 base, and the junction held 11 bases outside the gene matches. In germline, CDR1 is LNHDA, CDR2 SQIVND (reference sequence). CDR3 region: CATCRTGALSYNEQFF. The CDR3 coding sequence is TGTGCCACCTGTAGGACAGGGGCCCTATCCTACAATGAGCAGTTCTTC.

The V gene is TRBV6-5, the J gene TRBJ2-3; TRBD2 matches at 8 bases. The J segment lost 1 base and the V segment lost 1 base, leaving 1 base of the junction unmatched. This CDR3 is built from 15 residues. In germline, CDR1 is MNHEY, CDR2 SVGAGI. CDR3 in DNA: TGTGCCAGCAGTTACTACGGGAGGGGCACAGATACGCAGTATTTT. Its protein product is CASSYYGRGTDTQYF.

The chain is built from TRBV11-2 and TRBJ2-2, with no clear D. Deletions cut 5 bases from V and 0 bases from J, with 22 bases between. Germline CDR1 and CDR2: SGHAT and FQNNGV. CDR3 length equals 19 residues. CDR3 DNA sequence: TGTGCCAGCAGCCCACGGACCACCTTAGCAACCGCGAACACCGGGGAGCTGTTTTTT. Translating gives CASSPRTTLATANTGELFF.

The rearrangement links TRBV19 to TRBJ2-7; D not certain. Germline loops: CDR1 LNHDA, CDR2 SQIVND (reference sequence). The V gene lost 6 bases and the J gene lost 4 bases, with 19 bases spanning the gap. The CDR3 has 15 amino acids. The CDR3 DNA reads TGTGCCAGTAGCACGGTGGTGTCGCCTATTTACGAGCAGTACTTC. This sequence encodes CASSTVVSPIYEQYF.

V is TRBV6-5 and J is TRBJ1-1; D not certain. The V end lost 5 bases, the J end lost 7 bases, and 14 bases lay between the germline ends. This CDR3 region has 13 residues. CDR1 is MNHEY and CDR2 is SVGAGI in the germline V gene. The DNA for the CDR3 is TGTGCCAGCAGTCCCCGGGCCCTTTATGAAGCTTTCTTT. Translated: CASSPRALYEAFF.

CDR3 bases: TGTGCCAGCAGTTTAGAGGGGGCGTCATTTAAAGGGGAAAAACTGTTTTTT. Translation gives CASSLEGASFKGEKLFF. The V call is TRBV28, the J call TRBJ1-4; TRBD1 agrees at 7 bases. V shed 2 bases and J 8 bases; nucleotides not matched to a gene: 14. The CDR3 spans 17 residues. Germline lookup yields CDR1 MDHEN and CDR2 SYDVKM. Variable domain in full (rest from reference TRBV28 and TRBJ1-4): DVKVTQSSRYLVKRTGEKVFLECVQDMDHENMFWYRQDPGLGLRLIYFSYDVKMKEKGDIPEGYSVSREKKERFSLILESASTNQTSMYLCASSLEGASFKGEKLFFGSGTQLSVL.

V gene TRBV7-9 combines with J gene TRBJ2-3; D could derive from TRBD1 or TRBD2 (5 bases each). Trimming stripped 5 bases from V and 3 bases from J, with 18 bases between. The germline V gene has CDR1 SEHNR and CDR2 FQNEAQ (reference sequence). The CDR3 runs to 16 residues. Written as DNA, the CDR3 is TGTGCCAGCAGCACTACAGCCTGGGGGTTGACAGATACGCAGTATTTT. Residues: CASSTTAWGLTDTQYF.

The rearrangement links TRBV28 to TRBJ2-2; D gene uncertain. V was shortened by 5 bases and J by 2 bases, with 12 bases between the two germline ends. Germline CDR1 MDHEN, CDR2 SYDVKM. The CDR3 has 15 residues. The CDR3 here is CASSPWKINTGELFF. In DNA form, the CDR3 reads TGTGCCAGCAGTCCATGGAAAATCAACACCGGGGAGCTGTTTTTT.

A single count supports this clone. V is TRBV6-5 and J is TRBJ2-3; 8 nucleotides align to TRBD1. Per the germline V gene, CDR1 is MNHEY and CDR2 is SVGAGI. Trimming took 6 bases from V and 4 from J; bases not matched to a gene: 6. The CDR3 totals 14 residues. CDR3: CASSLTGVADTQYF. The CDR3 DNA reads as TGTGCCAGCAGCCTGACAGGGGTAGCAGATACGCAGTATTTT.

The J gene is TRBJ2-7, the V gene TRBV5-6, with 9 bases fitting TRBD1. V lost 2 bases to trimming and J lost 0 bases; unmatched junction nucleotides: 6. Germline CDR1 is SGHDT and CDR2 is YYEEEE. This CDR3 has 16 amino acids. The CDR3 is CASSLSTGGISYEQYF. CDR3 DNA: TGTGCCAGCAGCTTATCTACAGGGGGCATCTCCTACGAGCAGTACTTC.

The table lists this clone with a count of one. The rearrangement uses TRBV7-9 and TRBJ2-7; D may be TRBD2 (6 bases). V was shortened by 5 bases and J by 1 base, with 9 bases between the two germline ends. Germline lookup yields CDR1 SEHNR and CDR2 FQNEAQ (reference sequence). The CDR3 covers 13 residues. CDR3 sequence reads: CASSARGSYEQYF. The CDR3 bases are TGTGCCAGCAGCGCCCGGGGGTCCTACGAGCAGTACTTC.

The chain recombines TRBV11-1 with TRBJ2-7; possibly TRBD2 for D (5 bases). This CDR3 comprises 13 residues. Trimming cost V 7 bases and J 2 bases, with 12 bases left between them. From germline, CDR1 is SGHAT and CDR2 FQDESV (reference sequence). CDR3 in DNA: TGTGCCAGCACCAAGGAGGACGCCTACGAGCAGTACTTC. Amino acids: CASTKEDAYEQYF. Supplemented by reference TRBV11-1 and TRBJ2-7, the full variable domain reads EAEVAQSPRYKITEKSQAVAFWCDPISGHATLYWYRQILGQGPELLVQFQDESVVDDSQLPKDRFSAERLKGVDSTLKIQPAELGDSAMYLCASTKEDAYEQYFGPGTRLTVT.

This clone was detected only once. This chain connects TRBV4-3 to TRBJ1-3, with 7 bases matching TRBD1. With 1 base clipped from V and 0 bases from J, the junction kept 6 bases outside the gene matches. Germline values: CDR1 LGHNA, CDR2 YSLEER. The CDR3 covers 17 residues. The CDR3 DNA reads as TGCGCCAGCAGCCAAGGGACAGGCTCAAACTCTGGAAACACCATATATTTT. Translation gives CASSQGTGSNSGNTIYF.

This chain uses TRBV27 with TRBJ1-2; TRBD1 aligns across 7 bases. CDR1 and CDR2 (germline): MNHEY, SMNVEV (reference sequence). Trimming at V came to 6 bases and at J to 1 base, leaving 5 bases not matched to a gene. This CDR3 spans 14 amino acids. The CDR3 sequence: CASSGQGGNYGYTF. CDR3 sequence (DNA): TGTGCCAGCAGCGGTCAGGGGGGTAACTATGGCTACACCTTC.

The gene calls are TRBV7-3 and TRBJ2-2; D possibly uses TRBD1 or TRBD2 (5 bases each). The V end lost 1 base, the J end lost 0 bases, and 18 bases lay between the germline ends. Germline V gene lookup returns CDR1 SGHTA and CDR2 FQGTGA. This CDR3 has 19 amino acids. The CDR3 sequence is CASSLKPMGRSTNTGELFF. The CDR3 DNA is TGTGCCAGCAGCTTAAAACCTATGGGACGCAGCACGAACACCGGGGAGCTGTTTTTT.

Here the CDR3 reads CASSQRGQLEEQYF. For the CDR3, the DNA is TGTGCCAGCAGCCAAAGGGGGCAGCTTGAAGAGCAGTACTTC. The chain carries TRBV7-6 and TRBJ2-7; 7 bases line up with TRBD1. This CDR3 spans 14 amino acids. Germline loops: CDR1 SGHVS, CDR2 FNYEAQ. The V and J ends lost 5 bases and 7 bases, in that order; junction bases with no gene match: 11. The full variable domain, in which reference TRBV7-6 and TRBJ2-7 provide the parts outside the CDR3, is GAGVSQSPRYKVTKRGQDVALRCDPISGHVSLYWYRQALGQGPEFLTYFNYEAQQDKSGLPNDRFSAERPEGSISTLTIQRTEQRDSAMYRCASSQRGQLEEQYFGPGTRLTVT.

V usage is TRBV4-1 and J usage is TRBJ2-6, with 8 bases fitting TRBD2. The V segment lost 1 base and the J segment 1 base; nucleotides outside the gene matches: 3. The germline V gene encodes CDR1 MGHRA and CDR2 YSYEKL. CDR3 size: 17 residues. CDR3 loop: CASSQGRGVSGANVLTF. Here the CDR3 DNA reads TGCGCCAGCAGCCAAGGGCGGGGGGTGTCTGGGGCCAACGTCCTGACTTTC.

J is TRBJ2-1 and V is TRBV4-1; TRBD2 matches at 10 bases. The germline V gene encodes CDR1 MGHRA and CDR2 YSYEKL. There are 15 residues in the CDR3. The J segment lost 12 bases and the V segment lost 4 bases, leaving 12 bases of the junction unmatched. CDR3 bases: TGCGCCAGCAGCCCCGGTAGTCGAGCGGGGGGGCTGCAGTTCTTC. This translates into CASSPGSRAGGLQFF.

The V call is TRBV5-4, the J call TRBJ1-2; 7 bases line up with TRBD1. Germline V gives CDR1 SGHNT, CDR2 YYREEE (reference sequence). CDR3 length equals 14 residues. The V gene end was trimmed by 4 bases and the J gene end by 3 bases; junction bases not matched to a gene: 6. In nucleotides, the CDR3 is TGTGCCAGCAGCAGACAGGGTAAAGACTATGGCTACACCTTC. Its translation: CASSRQGKDYGYTF.

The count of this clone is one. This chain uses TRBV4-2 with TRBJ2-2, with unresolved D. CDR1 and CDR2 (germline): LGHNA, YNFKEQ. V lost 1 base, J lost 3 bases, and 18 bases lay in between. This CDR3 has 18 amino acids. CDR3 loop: CASSQGASRTGYTGELFF. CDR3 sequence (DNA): TGTGCCAGCAGCCAAGGGGCCTCCCGAACCGGTTACACCGGGGAGCTGTTTTTT.

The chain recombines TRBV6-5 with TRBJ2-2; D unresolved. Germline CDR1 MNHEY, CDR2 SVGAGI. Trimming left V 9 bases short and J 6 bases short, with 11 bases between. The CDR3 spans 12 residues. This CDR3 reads CASRGGPGELFF. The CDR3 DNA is TGTGCCAGTAGAGGTGGGCCCGGGGAGCTGTTTTTT.

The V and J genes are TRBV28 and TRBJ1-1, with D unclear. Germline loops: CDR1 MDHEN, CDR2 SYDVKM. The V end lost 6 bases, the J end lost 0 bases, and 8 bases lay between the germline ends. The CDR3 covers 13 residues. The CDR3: CASRSQVNTEAFF. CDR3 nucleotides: TGTGCCAGCAGGAGCCAAGTGAACACTGAAGCTTTCTTT.

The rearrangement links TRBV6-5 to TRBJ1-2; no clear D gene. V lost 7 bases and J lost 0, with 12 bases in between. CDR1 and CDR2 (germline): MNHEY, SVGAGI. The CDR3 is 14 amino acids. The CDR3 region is CASTAAGANYGYTF. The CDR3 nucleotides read TGTGCCAGCACCGCGGCCGGGGCTAACTATGGCTACACCTTC.